Following are 31 T cell receptor beta chains from one sample sequenced in a study of OX40 agonist ivuxolimab in advanced cancers. TCRdb's copy holds only in-frame clones and misses some; the assay was immunoSEQ multiplex PCR. Here the sample spans about 45,000 clones, 75% to 85% being singletons. The material was CD4+ or CD8+ T cells sorted from blood, obtained in a trial of the OX40 agonist ivuxolimab. These receptors were taken from an adult with an advanced solid tumor such as melanoma, head and neck, liver or kidney cancer.

The chain recombines TRBV5-4 with TRBJ2-2; 8 nucleotides agree with TRBD1. Germline CDR1 is SGHNT and CDR2 is YYREEE (reference sequence). V was clipped by 2 bases and J by 0 bases; unmatched bases: 3. The CDR3 consists of 16 residues. CDR3 sequence: CASSFGDRSNTGELFF. The CDR3 DNA reads TGTGCCAGCAGCTTTGGGGACAGGTCGAACACCGGGGAGCTGTTTTTT.

This chain links TRBV7-9 with TRBJ2-2, with D perhaps TRBD1 (5 bases). The V gene lost 4 bases and the J gene lost 0 bases, with 15 bases spanning the gap. CDR3 length: 17 residues. From germline, CDR1 is SEHNR and CDR2 FQNEAQ (reference sequence). CDR3 region: CASSYPPGSPNTGELFF. CDR3 sequence (DNA): TGTGCCAGCAGCTACCCCCCAGGGTCCCCGAACACCGGGGAGCTGTTTTTT.

The chain combines TRBV25-1 with TRBJ2-5; D is possibly TRBD1 (5 bases). This CDR3 spans 13 amino acids. The ends were cut back, 5 bases at V and 1 base at J, with 8 bases in the middle. Germline CDR1 is MGHDK and CDR2 is SYGVNS. This chain's CDR3 is CASSSTVQETQYF. The CDR3 DNA sequence: TGTGCCAGCAGTTCGACAGTCCAAGAGACCCAGTACTTC.

The chain couples TRBV7-2 to TRBJ1-1, with unresolved D. CDR1 and CDR2 from the germline V gene are SGHTA and FQGNSA. Trimming cost V 5 bases and J 2 bases, with 15 bases left between them. The CDR3 is made up of 15 amino acids. The CDR3 region has the DNA TGTGCCAGCAGCGCCTGGACGGGAGGAAACACTGAAGCTTTCTTT. Residues: CASSAWTGGNTEAFF.

The V and J genes are TRBV11-2 and TRBJ1-2, with a weak D call TRBD1 (6 bases). Looked up from germline, CDR1 is SGHAT and CDR2 is FQNNGV. The V and J ends lost 7 bases and 5 bases respectively, with 20 bases between them. The CDR3 has 15 amino acids. The CDR3 coding sequence is TGTGCCAGCACCCTAGACCTCACAGGGTTGTATGGCTACACCTTC. Translating gives CASTLDLTGLYGYTF.

The chain has TRBV5-1 and TRBJ2-7; TRBD1 aligns across 7 bases. Germline CDR1 reads SGHRS; CDR2 reads YFSETQ. This CDR3 has 15 amino acids. V lost 0 bases, J lost 3 bases, and 6 bases stayed unmatched. Written as DNA, the CDR3 is TGCGCCAGCAGCTTGGAGCCGGGACAGATCTACGAGCAGTACTTC. Its protein product is CASSLEPGQIYEQYF.

The genes are TRBV7-2 and TRBJ2-5; 9 positions agree with TRBD2. The V segment lost 4 bases and the J segment 2 bases; nucleotides outside the gene matches: 8. Germline V gene sequence: CDR1 SGHTA, CDR2 FQGNSA. CDR3 length: 16 residues. The CDR3: CASSSQRGDSQETQYF. In DNA, the CDR3 is TGTGCCAGCAGCTCTCAGCGGGGGGACTCTCAAGAGACCCAGTACTTC.

This rearrangement joins TRBV2 to TRBJ2-5, with a tentative D call TRBD1 (5 bases). CDR3 length: 13 residues. Trimming stripped 5 bases from V and 4 bases from J, with 11 bases between. Germline V gene lookup returns CDR1 SNHLY and CDR2 FYNNEI. Here the CDR3 reads CASSPGYRETQYF. The CDR3 nucleotides are TGTGCCAGCAGTCCAGGGTATCGAGAGACCCAGTACTTC. Using reference TRBV2 and TRBJ2-5 for the parts outside the CDR3, the full variable domain is EPEVTQTPSHQVTQMGQEVILRCVPISNHLYFYWYRQILGQKVEFLVSFYNNEISEKSEIFDDQFSVERPDGSNFTLKIRSTKLEDSAMYFCASSPGYRETQYFGPGTRLLVL.

This clone occurred once. The gene calls are TRBV10-3 and TRBJ1-1; the D gene is possibly TRBD1 (6 bases). This CDR3 is built from 12 residues. The V end was cut by 6 bases, the J end by 1 base, with 6 bases between. Germline V gene sequence: CDR1 ENHRY, CDR2 SYGVKD. The CDR3 DNA reads TGTGCCATCAGACAGGGGAACACTGAAGCTTTCTTT. Its protein is CAIRQGNTEAFF.

This chain connects TRBV28 to TRBJ1-3; D perhaps matches TRBD1 (6 bases). Germline-derived CDR1 and CDR2 are MDHEN and SYDVKM. This CDR3 has 15 residues. The ends were cut back, 5 bases at V and 4 bases at J, with 15 bases in the middle. The CDR3 sequence: CASSLAGGLGNTIYF. The CDR3 region has the DNA TGTGCCAGCAGTCTGGCCGGGGGGCTGGGAAACACCATATATTTT.

The chain has TRBV18 and TRBJ2-1; 9 bases agree with TRBD2. The V and J ends lost 2 bases and 7 bases, in that order; junction bases with no gene match: 6. CDR3 length: 15 residues. CDR1 is KGHSH and CDR2 is LQKENI in the germline V gene. This chain's CDR3 is CASSPVAGAWNEQFF. DNA of the CDR3: TGTGCCAGCTCACCAGTAGCGGGAGCCTGGAATGAGCAGTTCTTC.

The CDR3 DNA reads TGTGCCAGCAGCTTGGACGGTGACACTGAAGCTTTCTTT. It is translated as CASSLDGDTEAFF. This rearrangement joins TRBV6-1 to TRBJ1-1; D unresolved. Germline V gene sequence: CDR1 MNHNS, CDR2 SASEGT. The CDR3 has 13 residues. V gave up 6 bases and J gave up 3 bases, with 11 bases separating them.

The V and J genes are TRBV7-8 and TRBJ2-5, with TRBD1 matching over 11 bases. The last part of the DNA fits TRBJ2-7 better; the J call may be wrong. The CDR3 is 16 amino acids. Germline V gene lookup returns CDR1 SGHVS and CDR2 FQNEAQ. The DNA of the CDR3 is TGTGCCAGCAGCCCCTTGGGACAGGGGGTTTCCTACGAGCAGTACTTC. It translates to CASSPLGQGVSYEQYF.

This clone came up a few times. The gene calls are TRBV11-2 and TRBJ2-1, with D perhaps matching TRBD1 or TRBD2 (5 bases each). Germline CDR1 is SGHAT and CDR2 is FQNNGV. The CDR3 has 17 amino acids. Trimming took off 1 base at V and 4 bases at J, with 17 bases between the two ends. CDR3 in amino acids: CASSLGTVRQRYNEQFF. The CDR3 DNA sequence: TGTGCCAGCAGCTTAGGGACCGTTAGACAGCGGTACAATGAGCAGTTCTTC. The variable domain in full, completed from reference TRBV11-2 and TRBJ2-1, reads EAGVAQSPRYKIIEKRQSVAFWCNPISGHATLYWYQQILGQGPKLLIQFQNNGVVDDSQLPKDRFSAERLKGVDSTLKIQPAKLEDSAVYLCASSLGTVRQRYNEQFFGPGTRLTVL.

This chain joins TRBV30 and TRBJ1-1, with D possibly matching TRBD1 (5 bases). Trimming took 2 bases from V and 6 from J, leaving 13 bases between them. This CDR3 has 13 residues. Germline V gene data show CDR1 as GTSNPN and CDR2 as SVGIG (reference sequence). CDR3 in amino acids: CAWSIGAGPEAFF. The CDR3 DNA sequence: TGTGCCTGGAGTATCGGGGCTGGGCCTGAAGCTTTCTTT.

V and J are TRBV18 and TRBJ2-7; D is uncertain. Germline assignment: CDR1 KGHSH and CDR2 LQKENI. This CDR3 has 15 residues. Trimming stripped 1 base from V and 3 bases from J, with 13 bases between. The CDR3 spells CASSPLGKSLYEQYF. DNA of the CDR3: TGTGCCAGCTCACCACTGGGCAAAAGCCTCTACGAGCAGTACTTC.

V and J are TRBV5-1 and TRBJ1-4; D is unresolved. The CDR3 covers 14 residues. Trimming pared 7 bases from V and 8 bases from J, leaving 18 bases between. Per germline, CDR1 SGHRS and CDR2 YFSETQ. Here the CDR3 DNA reads TGCGCCAGCGCCTTGGAAGGGAGGGAGGAAAAACTGTTTTTT. Translating it yields CASALEGREEKLFF.

The chain couples TRBV19 to TRBJ2-1; 9 nucleotides match TRBD2. Germline V CDR1 and CDR2: LNHDA, SQIVND (reference sequence). CDR3 length: 18 amino acids. V lost 4 bases to trimming and J lost 0 bases; unmatched junction nucleotides: 10. In DNA form, the CDR3 reads TGTGCCAGTAGTACCCCGAGACTAGCGGCTAGCTCCTACAATGAGCAGTTCTTC. Residues: CASSTPRLAASSYNEQFF.

This chain links TRBV19 with TRBJ2-1; D is unclear. The CDR3 runs to 13 residues. With 8 bases removed from V and 6 bases from J, the gap between germline ends came to 14 bases. CDR1 and CDR2 (germline): LNHDA, SQIVND (reference sequence). CDR3 DNA: TGTGCCAGTCGTTTCAGGTCGGGCAATGAGCAGTTCTTC. This gives the protein CASRFRSGNEQFF.

The V call is TRBV7-2, the J call TRBJ2-3, with D maybe TRBD1 (6 bases). The V gene lost 1 base and the J gene lost 7 bases, with 9 bases spanning the gap. The germline V gene encodes CDR1 SGHTA and CDR2 FQGNSA. The CDR3 covers 13 residues. The CDR3 coding sequence is TGTGCCAGCAGCTTAGGACAGGCAAATACGCAGTATTTT. This encodes CASSLGQANTQYF.

The gene calls are TRBV29-1 and TRBJ2-5; D gene ambiguous. CDR3 length: 12 residues. Germline CDR1 is SQVTM and CDR2 is ANQGSEA. The CDR3 nucleotides read TGCAGTGTTAGCACGGGTGGAGAGACCCAGTACTTC. Translated: CSVSTGGETQYF.

The J gene is TRBJ2-3, the V gene TRBV2; D might be TRBD1 (6 bases). The length of the CDR3 is 13 residues. V was clipped by 7 bases and J by 3 bases, with 11 bases between them. Germline V gives CDR1 SNHLY, CDR2 FYNNEI. The CDR3 loop reads CASTPGVTDTQYF. In nucleotides, the CDR3 is TGTGCCAGCACCCCAGGGGTAACAGATACGCAGTATTTT.

V and J are TRBV4-2 and TRBJ1-3, with D perhaps TRBD1 (6 bases). The length of the CDR3 is 17 residues. CDR1 is LGHNA, CDR2 YNFKEQ, per germline. Trimming took off 0 bases at V and 4 bases at J, with 16 bases between the two ends. Here the CDR3 DNA reads TGTGCCAGCAGCCAAGATCCAGGGGCGCCGGGGGGAAACACCATATATTTT. Protein: CASSQDPGAPGGNTIYF.

The J gene is TRBJ2-5, the V gene TRBV19, with unresolved D. The V end was cut by 3 bases, the J end by 0 bases, with 8 bases between. The CDR3 spans 14 residues. Germline-derived CDR1 and CDR2 are LNHDA and SQIVND (reference sequence). DNA of the CDR3: TGTGCCAGTAGTATCTTAGGGAACCAAGAGACCCAGTACTTC. This gives the protein CASSILGNQETQYF.

CDR3 residues: CASSFTGTYEQYF. The CDR3 DNA sequence: TGCGCCAGCAGCTTCACAGGCACCTACGAGCAGTACTTC. V is TRBV5-1 and J is TRBJ2-7, with TRBD1 as a possible D gene (5 bases). The CDR3 runs to 13 residues. Germline assignment: CDR1 SGHRS and CDR2 YFSETQ. With 2 bases removed from V and 2 bases from J, the gap between germline ends came to 8 bases.

This clone came up once. Other DNA sequences of this sample code for an identical CDR3. This chain uses TRBV6-5 with TRBJ1-5, with 7 bases identical to TRBD1. The J segment lost 2 bases and the V segment lost 6 bases, leaving 4 bases of the junction unmatched. CDR3 length: 14 residues. From germline, CDR1 is MNHEY and CDR2 SVGAGI. The CDR3 DNA reads as TGTGCCAGCAGCCGACAGGGCGGCAATCAGCCCCAGCATTTT. This translates into CASSRQGGNQPQHF.

V usage is TRBV7-9 and J usage is TRBJ2-5; TRBD2 is a possible D gene (6 bases). The J call could be wrong; TRBJ2-7 is a better fit for the DNA end. The CDR3 covers 16 residues. Germline CDR1 is SEHNR and CDR2 is FQNEAQ (reference sequence). The CDR3 region has the DNA TGTGCCAGCAGCCGACCTACGACGGACTATCCGAACGAGCAGTACTTC. Encoded protein: CASSRPTTDYPNEQYF.

This chain joins TRBV4-1 and TRBJ2-1; possibly TRBD2 for D (6 bases). Germline CDR1 is MGHRA and CDR2 is YSYEKL. The CDR3 runs 16 residues. Trimming removed 6 bases at V and 0 bases at J, with 15 bases between. The CDR3 loop reads CASRAGTQRSYNEQFF. The CDR3, as DNA: TGCGCCAGCAGGGCGGGGACCCAACGCTCCTACAATGAGCAGTTCTTC.

V is TRBV7-3 and J is TRBJ1-1; D is uncertain. Trimming left V 1 base short and J 3 bases short, with 6 bases between. Per the germline V gene, CDR1 is SGHTA and CDR2 is FQGTGA. The CDR3 consists of 13 residues. CDR3 residues: CASSLNRDTEAFF. Written as DNA, the CDR3 is TGTGCCAGCAGCTTAAATAGGGACACTGAAGCTTTCTTT.

In this sample, this clone turned up once. The chain's CDR3 is CASGLSGSDTQYF. The CDR3 DNA sequence: TGTGCCAGCGGACTATCAGGCTCTGATACGCAGTATTTT. This chain links TRBV27 with TRBJ2-3; D perhaps matches TRBD2 (6 bases). V was trimmed by 8 bases and J by 6 bases, leaving 15 bases between them. CDR1 MNHEY and CDR2 SMNVEV come from the germline V gene (reference sequence). The CDR3 extends over 13 amino acids.

The V gene is TRBV5-4, the J gene TRBJ1-1; maybe TRBD1 (5 bases). Germline CDR1 reads SGHNT; CDR2 reads YYREEE (reference sequence). This CDR3 has 13 residues. V lost 0 bases to trimming and J lost 6 bases, with 9 bases between them. CDR3 residues: CASSLDTGAEAFF. The CDR3 DNA reads as TGTGCCAGCAGCTTGGATACAGGAGCTGAAGCTTTCTTT.